This T cell receptor (beta chain) was profiled in a study of OX40 agonist ivuxolimab in advanced cancers. Looking at the study overall: Ivuxolimab was delivered to patients intravenously every 2 weeks at doses spanning 0.01 to 10 mg/kg. Under the entry rules, prior anti-PD-1, anti-PD-L1 or anti-CTLA-4 therapy was allowed, and roughly 39% had some.

Drawing of blood for sampling happened at baseline, at cycle 4 day 1, and at cycle 7 day 1. A word on this clone: Its antigen is as yet unknown.

Sequencing was performed with immunoSEQ multiplex PCR; in TCRdb, only in-frame clones are kept and a portion is missing. This sample yields more than 45,000 clones, of which 84% are seen a single time; about 4.6% belongs to the top ten. The study, taken as a whole, reports: Partial responders at 0.1-3.0 mg/kg showed near-lowest clonal expansion.

V shed 1 base and J shed 2 bases, with 12 bases lying between them. Germline values: CDR1 SGHDN, CDR2 FVKESK. This CDR3 is 15 amino acids long. Material: CD4+ or CD8+ T cells sorted from blood, obtained in a trial of the OX40 agonist ivuxolimab. The receptor comes from an adult with an advanced solid tumor such as melanoma, head and neck, liver or kidney cancer. V is TRBV14 and J is TRBJ2-7, with D perhaps TRBD1 (5 bases). The CDR3 DNA reads as TGTGCCAGCAGCCAAGTTTATCAGGGTACCTACGAGCAGTACTTC. Translated, it gives CASSQVYQGTYEQYF.